The T cell receptor (beta chain) described here comes from a study of regulatory T cells in long-lasting Graves disease. This clonotype has a count of ten or more. For TCR beta, libraries came from iRepertoire HTBI primers and Arm-PCR of CDR3 regions. TCRdb reprocessed the multiplex PCR reads with MiXCR, giving one entry per CDR3 protein. The profile covers approximately 310,000 distinct CDR3 sequences, with 18% appearing a single time and around 36% taken by the ten largest. As to time point: newly diagnosed GD, antithyroid drugs for less than 3 months. Preparation of the TCR library used RNA extracted from PBMCs. The CDR3 is made up of 13 amino acids. Trimming pared 3 bases from V and 6 bases from J, leaving 10 bases between. Germline-derived CDR1 and CDR2 are KGHDR and SFDVKD.

The sequencing here drew on peripheral blood mononuclear cells (PBMCs), taken at new diagnosis, from a patient treated with antithyroid drugs. The receptor was isolated from a female donor with Graves disease. The chain couples TRBV24-1 to TRBJ1-1, with TRBD1 as a possible D gene (5 bases). CDR3 DNA: TGTGCCACCAGTGATACCCGACAGCCTGAAGCTTTCTTT. Translation: CATSDTRQPEAFF.